The next 11 T cell receptor beta chains were all read from a single sample in a study of graft-versus-host responses after intestinal transplantation. Produced via immunoSEQ multiplex PCR; TCRdb's table is partial and in-frame only. In the table there are 90,000 to 120,000 clones, approximately 86% of which are singletons. Antigen specificity for these receptors is unknown. Material: unstimulated CD4+ T cells sorted from spleen or lymph node cells, obtained before transplant. The receptors come from a human donor who was the organ donor for an intestinal transplant.

V usage is TRBV5-4 and J usage is TRBJ2-1; tentative D call: TRBD2 (6 bases). V was shortened by 0 bases and J by 4 bases, with 14 bases between the two germline ends. Per germline, CDR1 SGHNT and CDR2 YYREEE (reference sequence). The CDR3 contains 16 residues. The DNA of the CDR3 is TGTGCCAGCAGCTTGGGTCGACGGGAGTGGTACAATGAGCAGTTCTTC. Translated, it gives CASSLGRREWYNEQFF.

The rearrangement joins TRBV10-2 to TRBJ2-3; 11 bases line up with TRBD2. V lost 6 bases to trimming and J lost 2 bases; unmatched junction nucleotides: 4. The CDR3 has 15 residues. Germline V CDR1 and CDR2: WSHSY, SAAADI. The CDR3 nucleotides are TGCGCCAGCAGCGCACTAGCGGGGGACACAGATACGCAGTATTTT. It codes for CASSALAGDTDTQYF.

The CDR3 DNA reads as TGCGCCAGCAGCCAGCGAGAAGAAGTCTCCTACGAGCAGTACTTC. Its translation is CASSQREEVSYEQYF. This chain joins TRBV4-1 and TRBJ2-7; D uncertain. With 3 bases removed from V and 0 bases from J, the gap between germline ends came to 12 bases. Germline CDR1 reads MGHRA; CDR2 reads YSYEKL. This CDR3 is 15 amino acids long.

This sequence joins TRBV21-1 and TRBJ2-1; the listed D gene, TRBD2, was not tested against the DNA. TRBV21-1 is a pseudogene locus. The CDR3 contains 15 residues. CDR3 coding DNA: TGTGCCAGCAGCTTGACTATCAAGTTCTACAATGAGCAGTTCTTC. As protein: CASSLTIKFYNEQFF.

The chain links TRBV18 to TRBJ1-2, with 7 bases aligning to TRBD1. The length of the CDR3 is 14 residues. V was clipped by 6 bases and J by 2 bases; unmatched bases: 6. Germline V gene lookup returns CDR1 KGHSH and CDR2 LQKENI. The CDR3 spells CASSQGTANYGYTF. DNA of the CDR3: TGTGCCAGCTCGCAGGGGACAGCCAACTATGGCTACACCTTC.

In nucleotides, the CDR3 is TGTGCCAGCAGTGGGAGGGCCGGAGGAGCCAAAAACATTCAGTACTTC. This codes for CASSGRAGGAKNIQYF. The chain uses TRBV6-1 and TRBJ2-4; D possibly corresponds to TRBD2 (6 bases). Germline V gives CDR1 MNHNS, CDR2 SASEGT. The germline V and J ends were trimmed by 4 bases and 0 bases, with 13 bases remaining between them. There are 16 residues in the CDR3.

V usage is TRBV4-1 and J usage is TRBJ2-2; D not resolved. The V gene lost 1 base and the J gene lost 2 bases, with 8 bases spanning the gap. The germline V gene has CDR1 MGHRA and CDR2 YSYEKL. CDR3 length: 15 amino acids. The CDR3: CASSQVQRNTGELFF. CDR3 nucleotide sequence: TGCGCCAGCAGCCAAGTACAGAGAAACACCGGGGAGCTGTTTTTT.

The V gene is TRBV10-2, the J gene TRBJ2-1, with 10 bases that match TRBD2. This CDR3 has 18 residues. The germline gives CDR1 WSHSY, CDR2 SAAADI. Unmatched junction bases numbered 15, after V lost 10 bases and J lost 0 bases. CDR3 sequence: CATNSRTSGPSSYNEQFF. The CDR3, as DNA: TGCGCCACAAACTCCAGGACTAGCGGCCCTAGCTCCTACAATGAGCAGTTCTTC.

This chain connects TRBV27 to TRBJ2-7; D is possibly TRBD1 (7 bases). V lost 4 bases to trimming and J lost 6 bases, with 10 bases between them. Looked up from germline, CDR1 is MNHEY and CDR2 is SMNVEV (reference sequence). This CDR3 comprises 12 residues. The CDR3 nucleotides read TGTGCCAGCAGTTGGCAGGGGGGCGAGCAGTACTTC. Translating it yields CASSWQGGEQYF.

The chain carries TRBV9 and TRBJ2-6, with no clear D. V was clipped by 0 bases and J by 5 bases, with 15 bases between them. The CDR3 is made up of 17 amino acids. From germline, CDR1 is SGDLS and CDR2 YYNGEE. The CDR3 coding sequence is TGTGCCAGCAGCGTAGGACCTTACTTGGGATGGGCCAACGTCCTGACTTTC. Translated, it gives CASSVGPYLGWANVLTF.

This chain uses TRBV5-1 with TRBJ1-1, with D perhaps matching TRBD1 (5 bases). V lost 3 bases to trimming and J lost 9 bases, with 18 bases between them. Germline-derived CDR1 and CDR2 are SGHRS and YFSETQ. This CDR3 has 14 residues. In DNA, the CDR3 is TGCGCCAGCAGCTCCCGACAACAGGATCTGAAAGCTTTCTTT. It specifies CASSSRQQDLKAFF.